Shown below are 8 T cell receptor beta chains from a single sample sequenced in a study of T-cell memory formation after mild COVID-19. Via MiXCR, TCRdb re-called the 5' RACE reads, giving one row per CDR3 protein. The sample has a few hundred thousand distinct CDR3 sequences, under 20% seen once. The sample consisted of PBMCs or a T cell subset sorted from them (not recorded which). These receptors came from a man aged 18 to 30 who had mild COVID-19 (a few samples of this study predate the infection). Cell type and time point are not known.

This chain connects TRBV20-1 to TRBJ2-7; 11 nucleotides agree with TRBD1. The CDR3 runs 13 residues. Germline V lookup: CDR1 DFQATT, CDR2 SNEGSKA (reference sequence). With 6 bases clipped from V and 5 bases from J, the junction kept 6 bases outside the gene matches. The CDR3 bases are TGCAGTGCAAACGGACAGGGGGCGAACGAGCAGTACTTC. The encoded protein is CSANGQGANEQYF.

The chain uses TRBV6-6 and TRBJ1-2, with 8 bases fitting TRBD1. The V and J ends lost 6 bases and 5 bases, in that order; junction bases with no gene match: 11. Per germline, CDR1 MNHNY and CDR2 SVGAGI (reference sequence). The CDR3 extends over 15 amino acids. CDR3 in amino acids: CASSPKPTGGYGYTF. DNA for the CDR3: TGTGCCAGCAGCCCCAAACCCACAGGGGGTTATGGCTACACCTTC.

The chain combines TRBV9 with TRBJ2-7; 7 bases are a match to TRBD2. CDR3 length: 15 residues. CDR1 is SGDLS, CDR2 YYNGEE, per germline. Trimming took 4 bases from V and 2 from J; bases not matched to a gene: 9. The CDR3 sequence is CASSLERGATYEQYF. The CDR3, as DNA: TGTGCCAGCAGCTTAGAGCGGGGAGCCACCTACGAGCAGTACTTC.

This clonotype was seen a few times. The CDR3 region has the DNA TGTGCCTCACGTAGTTTTCTGGCCACTGAAGCTTTCTTT. Translating gives CASRSFLATEAFF. This rearrangement joins TRBV27 to TRBJ1-1; D is ambiguous. The germline V gene encodes CDR1 MNHEY and CDR2 SMNVEV (reference sequence). V gave up 11 bases and J gave up 4 bases, with 17 bases separating them. The CDR3 sequence is 13 residues long.

The CDR3 spells CASSYSVRLNTEAFF. As DNA, the CDR3 is TGTGCCAGCAGTTACTCGGTCAGACTGAACACTGAAGCTTTCTTT. The chain joins TRBV6-2 or TRBV6-3 to TRBJ1-1; D remains ambiguous. The V and J ends lost 0 bases and 0 bases respectively, with 8 bases between them. Germline V gene data show CDR1 as MNHEY and CDR2 as SVGEGT. This CDR3 spans 15 amino acids.

This chain links TRBV7-9 with TRBJ1-1; the D gene is possibly TRBD1 (6 bases). Per the germline V gene, CDR1 is SEHNR and CDR2 is FQNEAQ (reference sequence). The CDR3 has 13 residues. Trimming shortened V by 6 bases and J by 3 bases, and 11 bases separated the two germline ends. The CDR3 DNA is TGTGCCAGCAGGGACAGTGGGGACACTGAAGCTTTCTTT. Its protein product is CASRDSGDTEAFF.

The chain employs TRBV6-2 or TRBV6-3 and TRBJ1-5; no firm D call. CDR3 size: 11 residues. Germline V gives CDR1 MNHEY, CDR2 SVGEGT. The germline V and J ends were trimmed by 4 bases and 5 bases, with 3 bases remaining between them. The CDR3 DNA is TGTGCCAGCAGTTTCCATCAGCCCCAGCATTTT. Translation: CASSFHQPQHF.

This clonotype was recorded at least ten times. This chain connects TRBV11-1 to TRBJ2-3; D gene ambiguous. This CDR3 is 15 amino acids long. Germline lookup yields CDR1 SGHAT and CDR2 FQDESV (reference sequence). V was cut by 6 bases and J by 2 bases, with 15 bases left in between. CDR3 protein: CASRSTVYATDTQYF. CDR3 DNA: TGTGCCAGCAGGAGTACGGTGTACGCCACAGATACGCAGTATTTT.